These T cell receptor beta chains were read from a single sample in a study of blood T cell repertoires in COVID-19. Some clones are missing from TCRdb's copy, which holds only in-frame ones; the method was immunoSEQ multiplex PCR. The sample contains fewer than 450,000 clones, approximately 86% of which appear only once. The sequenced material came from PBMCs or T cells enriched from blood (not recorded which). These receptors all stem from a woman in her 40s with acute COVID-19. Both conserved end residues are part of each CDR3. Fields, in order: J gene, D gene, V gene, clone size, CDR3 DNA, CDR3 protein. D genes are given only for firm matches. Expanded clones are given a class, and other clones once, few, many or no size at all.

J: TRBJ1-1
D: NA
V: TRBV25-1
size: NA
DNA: TGTGCCAGCAGTGAAGGGGGGGTAGGAACTGAAGCTTTCTTT
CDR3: CASSEGGVGTEAFF

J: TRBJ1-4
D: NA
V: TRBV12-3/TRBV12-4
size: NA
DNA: TGTGCCAGCAGTTTAGACGGGGGTGAAAAACTGTTTTTT
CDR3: CASSLDGGEKLFF

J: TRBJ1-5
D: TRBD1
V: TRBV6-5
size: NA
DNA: TGTGCCAGCCGACAGGGAGTCTTCAATCAGCCCCAGCATTTT
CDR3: CASRQGVFNQPQHF

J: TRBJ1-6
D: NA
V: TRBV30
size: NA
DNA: TGTGCCTGGAGTCCTCCGGGGGCGGGGGGCAGTTCACCCCTCCACTTT
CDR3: CAWSPPGAGGSSPLHF

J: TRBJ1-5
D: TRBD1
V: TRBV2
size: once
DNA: TGTGCCAGCAGTGGGGGACAGGGTCGGCAGCCCCAGCATTTT
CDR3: CASSGGQGRQPQHF

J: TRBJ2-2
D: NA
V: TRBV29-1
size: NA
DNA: TGCAGCGTTGAAGATCCCCGCGGGCTGTTTTTT
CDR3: CSVEDPRGLFF

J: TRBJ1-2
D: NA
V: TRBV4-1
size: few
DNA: TGCGCCAGCAGCCCTTACCCAACCACGGACAGATTTCGGGGTAACTATGGCTACACCTTC
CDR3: CASSPYPTTDRFRGNYGYTF

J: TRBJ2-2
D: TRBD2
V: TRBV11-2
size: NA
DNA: TGTGCCAGCAGCTTAAGGCTAGCGGGGGGGACCGGGGAGCTGTTTTTT
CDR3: CASSLRLAGGTGELFF

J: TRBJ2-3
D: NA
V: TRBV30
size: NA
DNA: TGTGCCTGGAGAGGAAGCGGGACAGATACGCAGTATTTT
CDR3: CAWRGSGTDTQYF

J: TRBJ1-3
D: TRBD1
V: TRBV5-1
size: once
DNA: TGCGCCAGCAGCAGGACAGGGTGGGAAAACACCATATATTTT
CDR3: CASSRTGWENTIYF

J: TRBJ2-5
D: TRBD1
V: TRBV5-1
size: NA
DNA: TGCGCCAGCAGCTTAAGGGACAGTCAAGAGACCCAGTACTTC
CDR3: CASSLRDSQETQYF

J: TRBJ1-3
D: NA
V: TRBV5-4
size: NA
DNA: TGTGCCAGCAGCTTGACAGCAAACTCTGGAAACACCATATATTTT
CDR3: CASSLTANSGNTIYF

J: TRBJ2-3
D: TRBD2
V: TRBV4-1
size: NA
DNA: TGCGCCAGCAGCCAAGTGACTACCCGGGGGGGCCCAGATACGCAGTATTTT
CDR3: CASSQVTTRGGPDTQYF

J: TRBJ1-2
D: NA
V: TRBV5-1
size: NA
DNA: TGCGCCAGCAGCCCACAACTACAAACAAACTATGGCTACACCTTC
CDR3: CASSPQLQTNYGYTF

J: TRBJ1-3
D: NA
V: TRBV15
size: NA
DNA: TGTGCCACCAGCAGGGAGGGCAGGCAGGGAAACACCATATATTTT
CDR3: CATSREGRQGNTIYF

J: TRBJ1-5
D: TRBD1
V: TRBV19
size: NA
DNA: TGTGCCAGTACGACAGGGGGAGGACAGCCCCAGCATTTT
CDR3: CASTTGGGQPQHF

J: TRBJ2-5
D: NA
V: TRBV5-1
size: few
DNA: TGCGCCAGCACCCCTCTTCAGGGCCAAGAGACCCAGTACTTC
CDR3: CASTPLQGQETQYF

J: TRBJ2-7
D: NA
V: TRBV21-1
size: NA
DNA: TGTGCCAGCAGCAAAGAGGGGAAGGGCCTCTACGAGCAGTACTTC
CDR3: CASSKEGKGLYEQYF

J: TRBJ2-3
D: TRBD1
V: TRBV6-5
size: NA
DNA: TGTGCCAGCAGTTACCGGACAGGGGGCACAGATACGCAGTATTTT
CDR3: CASSYRTGGTDTQYF

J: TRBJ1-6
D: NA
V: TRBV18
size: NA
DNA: TGTGCCAGCTCACCACCGCAGGGGACGAATTCACCCCTCCACTTT
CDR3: CASSPPQGTNSPLHF

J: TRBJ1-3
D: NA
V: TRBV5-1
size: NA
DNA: TGCGCCAGCAGTCCAGGGGCCGCTGGAAACACCATATATTTT
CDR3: CASSPGAAGNTIYF

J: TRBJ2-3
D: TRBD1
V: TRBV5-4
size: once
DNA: TGTGCCAGCAGCTTCGGACAGGGCCCAGATACGCAGTATTTT
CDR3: CASSFGQGPDTQYF

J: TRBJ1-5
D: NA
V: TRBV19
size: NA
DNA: TGTGCCTGTGGGCGGGGGCCCGGACAGCCCCAGCATTTT
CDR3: CACGRGPGQPQHF

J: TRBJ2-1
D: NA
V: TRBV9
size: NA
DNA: TGTGCCAGCAGCGTAAGCGGGCTATCCTACAATGAGCAGTTCTTC
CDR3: CASSVSGLSYNEQFF

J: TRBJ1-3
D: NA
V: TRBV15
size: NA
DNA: TGTGCCACCAGCAGGGGGCCAGCTGGAAACACCATATATTTT
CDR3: CATSRGPAGNTIYF

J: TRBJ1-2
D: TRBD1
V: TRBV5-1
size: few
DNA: TGCGCCAGCAGCTTGAGAGGCCAGGGGGCGCGAGGCTACACCTTC
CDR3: CASSLRGQGARGYTF

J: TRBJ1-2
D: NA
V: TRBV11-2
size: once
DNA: TGTGCCAGCAGCTTAGCCCTTTTTGGTAGTGGCTACACCTTC
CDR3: CASSLALFGSGYTF

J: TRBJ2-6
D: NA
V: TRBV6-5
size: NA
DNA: TGTGCCAGCAGTCCGCGGAGCTCTGGGGCCAACGTCCTGACTTTC
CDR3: CASSPRSSGANVLTF

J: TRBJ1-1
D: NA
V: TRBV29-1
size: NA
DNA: TGCAGCGGGCTCGGGGTAAGGGTTGGAATGAACACTGAAGCTTTCTTT
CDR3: CSGLGVRVGMNTEAFF

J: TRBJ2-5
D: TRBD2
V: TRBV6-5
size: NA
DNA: TGTGCCAGCAGTTACCAGCGGGGGTTCCAAGAGACCCAGTACTTC
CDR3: CASSYQRGFQETQYF

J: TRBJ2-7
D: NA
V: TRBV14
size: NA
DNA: TGTGCCAGCAGCCAAGATATGTTCCCGAGAGCCTACGAGCAGTACTTC
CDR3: CASSQDMFPRAYEQYF

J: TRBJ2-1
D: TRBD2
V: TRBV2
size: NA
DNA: TGTGCCAGCTACCGGGGGGGAGACAATGAGCAGTTCTTC
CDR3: CASYRGGDNEQFF

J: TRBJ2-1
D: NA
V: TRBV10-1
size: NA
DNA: TGCGCCAGCAGTGAGGGGGGGGAGCAGTTCTTC
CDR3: CASSEGGEQFF

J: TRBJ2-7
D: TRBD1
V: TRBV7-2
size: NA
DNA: TGTGCCAGCAGCACGGACAGGGACTCGTACGAGCAGTACTTC
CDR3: CASSTDRDSYEQYF

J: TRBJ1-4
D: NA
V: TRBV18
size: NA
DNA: TGTGCCAGCTCACCAGAACGACAGGACCAACCACTTTTT
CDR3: CASSPERQDQPLF

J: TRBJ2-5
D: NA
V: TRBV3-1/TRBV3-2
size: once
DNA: TGTGCCAGCAGCCAAGCTGGGGAGTCCAGAACCCAGTACTTC
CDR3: CASSQAGESRTQYF

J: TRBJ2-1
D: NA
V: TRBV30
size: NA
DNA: TGTGCCTGGCAAGGGGGTAGGACTAGACTCTTCTCCTACAATGAGCAGTTCTTC
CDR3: CAWQGGRTRLFSYNEQFF

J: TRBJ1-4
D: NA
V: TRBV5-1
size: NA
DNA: TGCGCCAGCAGCTTAGGCGTTGGGACTAGGGGTGAAAAACTGTTTTTT
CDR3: CASSLGVGTRGEKLFF

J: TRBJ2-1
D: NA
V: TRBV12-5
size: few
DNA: TGTGCTAGTGGTAGGCAGGGGAAACAGTACAATGAGCAGTTCTTC
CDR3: CASGRQGKQYNEQFF

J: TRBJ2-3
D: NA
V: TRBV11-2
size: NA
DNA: TGTGCCAGCCGAAGGGCGGGGGATACGCAGTATTTT
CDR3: CASRRAGDTQYF

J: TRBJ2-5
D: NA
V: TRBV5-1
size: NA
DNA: TGCGCCAGCAGCCAAAGCCCAAGCCAAGAGACCCAGTACTTC
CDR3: CASSQSPSQETQYF

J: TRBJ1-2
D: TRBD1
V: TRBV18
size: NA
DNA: TGTGCCAGCTCACCACCCGGGACAGGGCATGGCTACACCTTC
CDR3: CASSPPGTGHGYTF

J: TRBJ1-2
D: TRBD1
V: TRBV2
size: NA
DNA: TGTGCCAGCAGCGCGGGACAGGGGAACTATGGCTACACCTTC
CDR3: CASSAGQGNYGYTF

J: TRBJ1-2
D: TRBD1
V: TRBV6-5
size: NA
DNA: TGTGCCAGCAGGACAGGGACGTTTAACTATGGCTACACCTTC
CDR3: CASRTGTFNYGYTF

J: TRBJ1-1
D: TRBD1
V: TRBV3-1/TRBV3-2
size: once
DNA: TGTGCCAGCAGCCCAGGGGGTTGGACTGAAGCTTTCTTT
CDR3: CASSPGGWTEAFF

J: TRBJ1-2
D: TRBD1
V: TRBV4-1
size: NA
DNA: TGCGCCAGCAGCCAGATTCCACAGGGGAACGATGGCTACACCTTC
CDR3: CASSQIPQGNDGYTF

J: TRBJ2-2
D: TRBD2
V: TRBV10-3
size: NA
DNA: TGTGCCATCACGGGAGCGGGGAATCGGGCCGGGGAGCTGTTTTTT
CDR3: CAITGAGNRAGELFF

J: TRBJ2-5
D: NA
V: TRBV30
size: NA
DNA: TGTGCCTGGAGCGGTGCTATCCAAGAGACCCAGTACTTC
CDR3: CAWSGAIQETQYF